The T cell receptor (beta chain) under discussion was sequenced for a study of blood T cell repertoires in COVID-19. Study at large: The origin of the acute and convalescent COVID-19 samples was the United States, Italy and Spain. Sources were T cells, B-cell-depleted T cells, or PBMCs; the material itself was cDNA or gDNA.

This CDR3 is built from 13 residues. From germline, CDR1 is SGHTA and CDR2 FQGNSA. Trimming removed 8 bases from V and 2 bases from J, with 13 bases in between. Per the study methods: By means of reference gene primer amplification, nucleated cell counts were estimated. The protocol was immunoSEQ multiplex PCR, while the TCRdb copy is restricted to in-frame clones and leaves out a portion. D and trimming come from the DNA, and the V and J calls and clone size come from that table. The sample comprises tens of thousands of clones, around 80% of which are singletons, and about 1.2% rests with the top ten.

The V call is TRBV7-2, the J call TRBJ2-7; TRBD2 might be the D (5 bases). This clonotype was obtained from a woman aged 80 or older with acute or convalescent COVID-19. The specimen was peripheral blood. CDR3 amino acids: CASGTRAAYEQYF. The CDR3 DNA is TGTGCCAGCGGAACTAGAGCAGCCTACGAGCAGTACTTC. Using reference TRBV7-2 and TRBJ2-7 for the parts outside the CDR3, the full variable domain is GAGVSQSPSNKVTEKGKDVELRCDPISGHTALYWYRQSLGQGLEFLIYFQGNSAPDKSGLPSDRFSAERTGGSVSTLTIQRTQQEDSAVYLCASGTRAAYEQYFGPGTRLTVT.